Sequencing of this T cell receptor (beta chain) was carried out in a study of shared clonotypes between healthy human individuals (dated by TCRdb to 2020 to 2021). Concerning the study at large: The cohort comprised a couple of women and a few men aged 18 to 49 years. For each donor, CD4 naive and CD4 memory were each given three plates, CD8 naive was given two plates, and CD8 memory was given one plate. Blood TCR repertoires of roughly five healthy adults were deeply sequenced to estimate repertoire size and the extent of clonotype sharing between individuals. To increase sequencing depth and limit assay-specific biases, different laboratories used diverse techniques to prepare libraries and sequence TCR repertoires. Each donor's leukapheresis produced roughly between about 0.9 and 9.5 billion PBMCs. Broad study findings and their caveats: About 5% of naive CD4, 3.5% of naive CD8, approximately 2% of memory CD4, and about 0.4% of memory CD8 clonotypes were shared across several donors. Pairwise subsampling indicated that sequencing depth was expected to affect the degree of clonotype sharing among donors. Sampling was restricted to blood, and TCR repertoires in tissue are likely to differ from TCR repertoires in blood. Higher generation probabilities were observed for clonotypes shared by all four sorted-subset donors than for non-shared clonotypes. The small number of donors limited the genetic and exposure-history diversity represented. Larger estimated clonotype richness was generally found for naive subsets than for memory subsets. Incomplete sequencing was indicated by rarefaction of sorted-subset datasets, despite the large sequencing depth.

Using the deep immunoSEQ assay, multiplex PCR amplified TCR CDR3 regions from genomic DNA. Extracted genomic DNA from each cell subset was distributed evenly across all wells of several immunoSEQ 96-well plates, and each plate was treated as a replicate. For sorted subsets, approximately 190 ng genomic DNA, equal to 30,000 to 35,000 T cell genomes, was loaded into each replicate PCR. The purified libraries were quantified using a Qubit 3.0 fluorometer, sized with a Bioanalyzer 2100, and then quantified again using the KAPA Library Quantification kit. Every immunoSEQ 96-well plate was sequenced on a dedicated single-read 150-cycle Illumina NextSeq 550 flow cell. The paper's processing steps were these. The immunoSEQ output contained only junctional sequences without quality scores, so filtering could not match that applied to full-length reads. Sequences were annotated with PyIR, a Python wrapper for IgBLAST v1.9, using IMGT germline references to assign V/J genes and CDR3. Reads with weak V/J assignments (E-value above 1e-6), missing CDR3, stop codons, out-of-frame junctions, or ambiguous translated residues were removed. V3J clonotypes were defined as sequences sharing an identical inferred V gene, J gene, and CDR3 amino acid sequence. Percentage overlap between repertoires was calculated by dividing the number of shared unique clonotypes by the size of the smaller repertoire. Richness of each repertoire was evaluated using RTK rarefaction, the Chao1 estimator, and Recon v2.1 estimates of unobserved clonotypes. Generation probabilities were computed with OLGA for all TCRbeta clonotypes obtained by the gDNA method from a few donors. The clones in this table, taken by TCRdb from immuneACCESS, are in-frame only. Not every clone is retained; where verified, under half of the shortfall comes from an unresolved V gene, and the cause of the rest is unknown. V and J calls and clone size follow that table, whereas D and trimming were derived from the DNA. The table for this sample lists about 680,000 clones; around 73% of them were counted only once. Of the sample, 1.5% to 2% falls within the top ten clones.

Healthy HIV-negative adults with no recently reported acute infections or vaccinations were included as donors. Only Caucasian adults living in Nashville, Tennessee, USA were represented among the donors. Magnetic negative selection was used to enrich CD4+ T cells, after which naive cells were positively selected on CD45RA and the negative fraction became the memory subset. Blood was obtained by leukapheresis, after which PBMCs were separated by Ficoll-Histopaque density gradient centrifugation and cryopreserved in liquid nitrogen vapor phase. Analytical flow cytometry was used to check the purity and quantity of each magnetically sorted T cell population. From each sorted fraction, genomic DNA was isolated and quantified by UV absorbance on a Nanodrop 2000c. Via the germline V gene, CDR1 is SGHAT and CDR2 FQNNGV. Germline trimming amounts to 7 bases on V and 4 bases on J, with 8 as the count of junction bases outside the gene matches. Reading from cysteine to phenylalanine, the CDR3 counts 15 amino acids. Kept here is only the CDR3 DNA, which spans 45 bases and is read in frame from base 1.

As to this clone: Its binding antigen is unknown. No much larger clonotype is one base removed from it; base qualities were not supplied.

The chain uses TRBV11-2 and TRBJ1-2, with TRBD1 matching 11 junction bases. The receptor was derived from a young woman in good health. The specimen sequenced was memory CD4+ T cells sorted from blood. The cell subset or site label for this specimen denotes: CD45RA-negative fraction. The CDR3 reads as follows: CASTSGTGGTYGYTF. The sequence in DNA is TGTGCCAGCACCTCGGGGACAGGGGGTACCTATGGCTACACCTTC.